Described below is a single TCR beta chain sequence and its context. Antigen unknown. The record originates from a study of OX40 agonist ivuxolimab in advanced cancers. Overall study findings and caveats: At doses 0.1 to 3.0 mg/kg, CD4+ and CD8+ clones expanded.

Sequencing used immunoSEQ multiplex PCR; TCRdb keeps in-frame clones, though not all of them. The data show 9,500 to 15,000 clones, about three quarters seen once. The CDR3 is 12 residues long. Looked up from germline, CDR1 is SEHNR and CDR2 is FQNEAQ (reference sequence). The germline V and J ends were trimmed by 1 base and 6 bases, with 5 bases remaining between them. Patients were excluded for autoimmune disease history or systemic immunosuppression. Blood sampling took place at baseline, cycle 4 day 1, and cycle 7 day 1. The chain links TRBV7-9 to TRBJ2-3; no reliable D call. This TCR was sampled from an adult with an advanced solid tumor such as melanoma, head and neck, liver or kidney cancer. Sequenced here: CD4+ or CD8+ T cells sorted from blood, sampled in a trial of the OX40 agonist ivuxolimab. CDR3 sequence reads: CASSLDGDTQYF. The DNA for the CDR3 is TGTGCCAGCAGCTTAGATGGGGATACGCAGTATTTT.